Listed below are T cell receptor beta chains from one sample, sequenced in a study of blood T cell repertoires in COVID-19. This table comes from immunoSEQ multiplex PCR, and its TCRdb copy is limited to in-frame clones, with some not included. Found here are 200,000 to 300,000 clones, 70% to 90% of them singletons; the top ten hold around 3.5%. The specimen was peripheral blood. Every receptor here comes from a woman aged 40 to 50 with acute or convalescent COVID-19. CDR3s include the opening cysteine and the closing phenylalanine or tryptophan. Each record gives: V gene, J gene, clone size, D gene, CDR3 DNA, CDR3 protein. A D gene is named only where the DNA matches it firmly. Some rows have no size entry. The others give once, few or many, or a class for an expanded clone.

TRBV7-8,TRBJ1-4,.,.,TGTGCCAGCAGCGCGCGGAATCTCGCAACTAATGAAAAACTGTTTTTT,CASSARNLATNEKLFF
TRBV2,TRBJ1-4,.,TRBD1,TGTGCCAGCTGTGGACAGGGGTTTGAAAAACTGTTTTTT,CASCGQGFEKLFF
TRBV5-4,TRBJ2-4,.,TRBD1,TGTGCCAGCAGCCCCATCCCGGGACAGGGGGCTCGGTCCAAAAACATTCAGTACTTC,CASSPIPGQGARSKNIQYF
TRBV18,TRBJ1-4,once,TRBD1,TGTGCCAGCTCACCGGGTCTGTGGACAGGAAATGAAAAACTGTTTTTT,CASSPGLWTGNEKLFF
TRBV27,TRBJ1-1,.,.,TGTGCCAGCAGTTTATCGACACTGAACACTGAAGCTTTCTTT,CASSLSTLNTEAFF
TRBV6-5,TRBJ1-1,.,.,TGTGCCAGCAGTACACAGGGGAACACTGAAGCTTTCTTT,CASSTQGNTEAFF
TRBV6-5,TRBJ1-6,.,.,TGTGCCAGCAGTTACGGGGTCAGGGGCAATTCACCCCTCCACTTT,CASSYGVRGNSPLHF
TRBV28,TRBJ1-6,.,TRBD1,TGTGCCAGCGGCGGGACAGGGGCTTCACCCCTCCACTTT,CASGGTGASPLHF
TRBV4-2,TRBJ1-5,.,TRBD1,TGTGCCAGCAGCCAAGGAAACAGGGGAAATCAGCCCCAGCATTTT,CASSQGNRGNQPQHF
TRBV30,TRBJ2-5,.,TRBD2,TGTGCCTGGAGCCTAGCGGGGCCGGGTCGAAAGACCCAGTACTTC,CAWSLAGPGRKTQYF
TRBV10-3,TRBJ2-2,few,TRBD2,TGTGCCATCAGCTCCGGGACTATAAACACCGGGGAGCTGTTTTTT,CAISSGTINTGELFF
TRBV5-8,TRBJ1-4,.,TRBD1,TGTGCCAGCAGCTCTGAGGGGGCGCGGGGTGAAAAACTGTTTTTT,CASSSEGARGEKLFF
TRBV3-1/TRBV3-2,TRBJ1-1,.,TRBD1,TGTGCCAGCAGTCCCGGGACAGGGTTAATGACTGAAGCTTTCTTT,CASSPGTGLMTEAFF
TRBV14,TRBJ1-1,.,.,TGTGCCAGCAGCCAAGAGTCAGGGAACACTGAAGCTTTCTTT,CASSQESGNTEAFF
TRBV30,TRBJ1-5,.,.,TGTGCCTGGAGCGTTACAGAGTATCAGCCCCAGCATTTT,CAWSVTEYQPQHF
TRBV10-3,TRBJ1-1,.,.,TGTGCCATCAGTGAACGGGTCATGAACACTGAAGCTTTCTTT,CAISERVMNTEAFF
TRBV4-1,TRBJ1-2,.,TRBD1,TGCGCCAGCAGCCCCCAGACAGGGACTGGCTACACCTTC,CASSPQTGTGYTF
TRBV13,TRBJ1-2,.,TRBD1,TGTGCCAGCAGCTTACGGATGGGACAGCGGGCTCTTGGTTACACCTTC,CASSLRMGQRALGYTF
TRBV7-2,TRBJ1-2,.,.,TGTGCCAGCAGCCCGAGCGGGGGCCCCTATGGCTACACCTTC,CASSPSGGPYGYTF
TRBV14,TRBJ1-2,.,.,TGTGCCAGCAGCCAACACACCGGGGCTAACTATGGCTACACCTTC,CASSQHTGANYGYTF
TRBV5-1,TRBJ2-5,.,TRBD2,TGCGCCAGCCACCTCGCGGGGGGGGGCCGTCAAGAGACCCAGTACTTC,CASHLAGGGRQETQYF
TRBV18,TRBJ1-2,.,TRBD1,TGTGCCAGCTCACCTTGGGACAGAGAAAACTATGGCTACACCTTC,CASSPWDRENYGYTF
TRBV24-1,TRBJ2-2,.,TRBD1,TGTGCCACCAGTGGCCACGTGGGGACAGGACCCGGGGAGCTGTTTTTT,CATSGHVGTGPGELFF
TRBV2,TRBJ2-5,.,TRBD1,TGTGCCAGCACTCGGGACAGGGCCGGTAGGGAGACCCAGTACTTC,CASTRDRAGRETQYF
TRBV11-2,TRBJ1-2,.,TRBD1,TGTGCCAGCAGCCTCCAGGGGGCTAATGGCTACACCTTC,CASSLQGANGYTF
TRBV18,TRBJ1-5,.,.,TGTGCCAGCTCACCACCCCCAGGGGACGTTAGCAATCAGCCCCAGCATTTT,CASSPPPGDVSNQPQHF
TRBV29-1,TRBJ1-1,.,TRBD1,TGCAGCGCCTCACAGGGGGACACTGAAGCTTTCTTT,CSASQGDTEAFF
TRBV24-1,TRBJ1-2,.,TRBD1,TGTGCCACCAGTGATAGGGACAGGGTCTATGGCTACACCTTC,CATSDRDRVYGYTF
TRBV11-2,TRBJ1-2,.,TRBD1,TGTGCCAGCAGCTTAGGCCAGGGGGTCCTGAGAGATGGCTACACCTTC,CASSLGQGVLRDGYTF
TRBV12-3/TRBV12-4,TRBJ2-2,.,.,TGTGCCAGCAGGACAGGGAGGTCCGGGGAGCTGTTTTTT,CASRTGRSGELFF
TRBV19,TRBJ1-5,.,TRBD1,TGTGCCAGTAGTATCCCCTGGACAGGTTATAGCAATCAGCCCCAGCATTTT,CASSIPWTGYSNQPQHF
TRBV9,TRBJ1-6,few,.,TGTGCCAGCAGCGTAGGGCGGGGAGGTAATTCACCCCTCCACTTT,CASSVGRGGNSPLHF
TRBV19,TRBJ1-3,.,.,TGTGCCAGTAGTATCCTCGCCGAAACTTACTCTGGAAACACCATATATTTT,CASSILAETYSGNTIYF
TRBV29-1,TRBJ2-1,.,TRBD2,TGCAGCGTTGGGCCTAGCGGGGGGCGAAGGGAGCAGTTCTTC,CSVGPSGGRREQFF
TRBV30,TRBJ2-3,.,.,TGTGCCTGGAGGGGGGGAACAGATACGCAGTATTTT,CAWRGGTDTQYF